Shown below are 22 T cell receptor beta chains from a single sample sequenced in a study of breast tumors, draining lymph nodes, adjacent tissues. TCRdb itself ran the multiplex PCR reads through MiXCR, one entry per CDR3 protein. Of more than 7,500 distinct CDR3 sequences in the sample, around 80% were seen once. The sequenced sample was tumor-adjacent breast tissue. These receptors were taken from a female donor with breast cancer. Some clones in this sample may be carry-over from other donors' samples.

This clonotype was counted at least ten times. J is TRBJ2-1 and V is TRBV20-1; D is perhaps TRBD2 (6 bases). The CDR3 totals 13 residues. V was pared by 8 bases and J by 5 bases, with 16 bases between. CDR1 and CDR2 from the germline V gene are DFQATT and SNEGSKA (reference sequence). This CDR3 is CSPGVGADNEQFF. CDR3 bases: TGCAGTCCGGGAGTCGGGGCGGACAATGAGCAGTTCTTC.

V gene TRBV2 combines with J gene TRBJ2-5, with D perhaps TRBD1 (8 bases). Per germline, CDR1 SNHLY and CDR2 FYNNEI. Trimming removed 7 bases at V and 5 bases at J, with 20 bases between. The CDR3 extends over 15 amino acids. As DNA, the CDR3 is TGTGCCAGCACCTTGGAGGACAGGGAGGGGGAGACCCAGTACTTC. Its protein product is CASTLEDREGETQYF.

The chain has TRBV29-1 and TRBJ2-3; 7 bases fit TRBD1. The CDR3 is 13 amino acids. The germline gives CDR1 SQVTM, CDR2 ANQGSEA. V shed 4 bases, J shed 2 bases, and the junction held 3 bases outside the gene matches. CDR3 nucleotides: TGCAGCGTTGTCACAGGGGCCACAGATACGCAGTATTTT. This sequence encodes CSVVTGATDTQYF.

The chain employs TRBV29-1 and TRBJ1-1, with D possibly being TRBD1 (5 bases). There are 13 residues in the CDR3. V lost 3 bases and J lost 10, with 18 bases in between. Germline assignment: CDR1 SQVTM and CDR2 ANQGSEA. The CDR3 nucleotides read TGCAGCGTTGACTCGGCACAGGACGGGGGAGCTTTCTTT. It encodes CSVDSAQDGGAFF.

This rearrangement joins TRBV25-1 to TRBJ2-7, with D unclear. The CDR3 contains 12 residues. Germline V gene data show CDR1 as MGHDK and CDR2 as SYGVNS. Between the trimmed V and J ends, which lost 3 bases and 4 bases, there was a span of 7 bases. The CDR3 sequence is CASSDHGYEQYF. DNA of the CDR3: TGTGCCAGCAGTGACCACGGTTACGAGCAGTACTTC.

The J gene is TRBJ2-5, the V gene TRBV14; D call uncertain. Germline V CDR1 and CDR2: SGHDN, FVKESK. The CDR3 contains 13 residues. Trimming left V 3 bases short and J 2 bases short, with 7 bases between. CDR3: CASSQGRQETQYF. The CDR3 region has the DNA TGTGCCAGCAGCCAGGGTCGTCAAGAGACCCAGTACTTC.

This chain connects TRBV20-1 to TRBJ2-7, with 15 bases aligning to TRBD2. The CDR3 covers 14 residues. From germline, CDR1 is DFQATT and CDR2 SNEGSKA (reference sequence). J gave up 3 bases and V 3 bases, and 0 bases lay outside the gene matches. CDR3 in DNA: TGCAGTGCTAGGGGACTAGCGGGAGGCTACGAGCAGTACTTC. This translates into CSARGLAGGYEQYF.

The chain is built from TRBV14 and TRBJ1-6; D call uncertain. The ends were cut back, 0 bases at V and 10 bases at J, with 13 bases in the middle. Per germline, CDR1 SGHDN and CDR2 FVKESK. The CDR3 is made up of 15 amino acids. This CDR3 is CASSQDATRLSPLHF. CDR3 DNA: TGTGCCAGCAGCCAAGATGCGACCAGGCTCTCACCCCTCCACTTT.

This chain links TRBV20-1 with TRBJ2-1; D gene ambiguous. The V and J ends lost 5 bases and 7 bases respectively, with 15 bases between them. The CDR3 loop spans 13 amino acids. Germline CDR1 is DFQATT and CDR2 is SNEGSKA (reference sequence). CDR3 sequence (DNA): TGCAGTGCTTGGCCTCCCGGCCGGAATGAGCAGTTCTTC. This encodes CSAWPPGRNEQFF.

V and J are TRBV2 and TRBJ2-7, with 9 bases lining up with TRBD1. From germline, CDR1 is SNHLY and CDR2 FYNNEI. This CDR3 region has 12 residues. The V gene end was trimmed by 6 bases and the J gene end by 7 bases; junction bases not matched to a gene: 4. CDR3 residues: CASSPTGGEQYF. The CDR3 DNA reads TGTGCCAGCAGCCCGACAGGGGGTGAGCAGTACTTC.

By sample share, this clonotype is medium-sized. The V gene is TRBV10-1, the J gene TRBJ2-3, with D possibly TRBD2 on 5 matching bases. Trimming took off 2 bases at V and 2 bases at J, with 14 bases between the two ends. This CDR3 region has 16 residues. Germline V gene sequence: CDR1 WNHNN, CDR2 SYGVQD (reference sequence). CDR3 loop: CASSERLSGITDTQYF. The CDR3 bases are TGCGCCAGCAGTGAGAGACTCTCCGGGATCACAGATACGCAGTATTTT.

J is TRBJ2-3 and V is TRBV4-2, with TRBD2 matching over 10 bases. CDR1 LGHNA and CDR2 YNFKEQ come from the germline V gene. The CDR3 has 16 residues. V lost 1 base and J lost 1; bases outside the gene matches: 2. CDR3 in DNA: TGTGCCAGCAGCCAAGCCAGCGGGAGGGGCACAGATACGCAGTATTTT. Translated: CASSQASGRGTDTQYF.

The chain recombines TRBV10-2 with TRBJ2-5; D remains unclear. Germline CDR1 reads WSHSY; CDR2 reads SAAADI. CDR3 length: 15 amino acids. V lost 0 bases, J lost 3 bases, and 11 bases lay in between. CDR3 DNA: TGCGCCAGCAGTGAGTCGGGCTTGAACAAAGAGACCCAGTACTTC. Its protein product is CASSESGLNKETQYF.

This clonotype was observed a handful of times. This chain joins TRBV7-9 and TRBJ1-2; no clear D. This CDR3 spans 14 amino acids. With 0 bases removed from V and 9 bases from J, the gap between germline ends came to 14 bases. Germline lookup yields CDR1 SEHNR and CDR2 FQNEAQ (reference sequence). CDR3 residues: CASSLASSIARYTF. CDR3 nucleotide sequence: TGTGCCAGCAGCTTAGCTTCGAGTATCGCGCGCTACACCTTC. Looking up the rest from reference TRBV7-9 and TRBJ1-2 gives the full variable domain: DTGVSQNPRHKITKRGQNVTFRCDPISEHNRLYWYRQTLGQGPEFLTYFQNEAQLEKSRLLSDRFSAERPKGSFSTLEIQRTEQGDSAMYLCASSLASSIARYTFGSGTRLTVV.

This clonotype has at least ten counts. The rearrangement uses TRBV28 and TRBJ1-5, with a weak D call TRBD1 (5 bases). Deletions cut 6 bases from V and 4 bases from J, with 13 bases between. This CDR3 contains 14 residues. The germline CDR1 and CDR2 sequences are MDHEN and SYDVKM. CDR3: CASSPGRTNQPQHF. CDR3 DNA sequence: TGTGCCAGCAGCCCCGGACGGACAAATCAGCCCCAGCATTTT.

In DNA, the CDR3 is TGCGCCAGCAGCCAGGACTTTCTGGGGGAGACCCAGTACTTC. Translating gives CASSQDFLGETQYF. J is TRBJ2-5 and V is TRBV5-1, with D maybe TRBD2 (5 bases). The V gene's germline CDR1 is SGHRS and CDR2 YFSETQ. The V gene lost 4 bases and the J gene lost 5 bases, with 15 bases spanning the gap. This CDR3 contains 14 residues.

The chain has TRBV5-4 and TRBJ2-1; 10 bases map to TRBD1. With V trimmed by 1 base and J by 5 bases, 3 bases remained unmatched. The CDR3 consists of 15 residues. CDR1 and CDR2 from the germline V gene are SGHNT and YYREEE (reference sequence). The CDR3 spells CASSLRDRGNNEQFF. The CDR3 region has the DNA TGTGCCAGCAGCTTGAGGGACAGGGGCAACAATGAGCAGTTCTTC.

The chain employs TRBV29-1 and TRBJ2-1; tentatively, D is TRBD2 (6 bases). Per germline, CDR1 SQVTM and CDR2 ANQGSEA. V was shortened by 7 bases and J by 12 bases, with 25 bases between the two germline ends. CDR3 size: 14 residues. The CDR3 sequence: CSAFGGYTLSGQFF. The CDR3 DNA follows: TGCAGCGCATTCGGGGGATATACCTTGAGTGGGCAGTTCTTC.

This chain links TRBV20-1 with TRBJ1-2, with TRBD1 matching 7 bases. After removal of 5 bases from V and 7 bases from J, the junction contained 10 bases not matched to a gene. This CDR3 has 13 amino acids. Germline values: CDR1 DFQATT, CDR2 SNEGSKA (reference sequence). This CDR3 is CSADPRRGSGYTF. As DNA, the CDR3 is TGCAGTGCTGACCCCCGCAGGGGGTCTGGCTACACCTTC.

The chain recombines TRBV20-1 with TRBJ2-7; possible D gene TRBD2, 6 bases. V lost 2 bases to trimming and J lost 4 bases, with 21 bases between them. The germline CDR1 and CDR2 sequences are DFQATT and SNEGSKA (reference sequence). The CDR3 consists of 16 residues. CDR3 protein: CSARTLNGRGGYEQYF. The CDR3 DNA sequence: TGCAGTGCTAGAACTCTAAACGGGAGAGGTGGGTACGAGCAGTACTTC.

By share of the sample, this clonotype is large. This sequence joins TRBV4-2 and TRBJ2-7; 9 positions agree with TRBD1. The CDR3 consists of 14 residues. V gave up 4 bases and J gave up 6 bases; unmatched junction bases: 7. The germline V gene has CDR1 LGHNA and CDR2 YNFKEQ. CDR3 sequence reads: CASSPGQGGGEQYF. The CDR3 nucleotides read TGTGCCAGCAGCCCGGGACAGGGAGGAGGCGAGCAGTACTTC.

This chain joins TRBV20-1 and TRBJ2-7, with TRBD2 as a possible D gene (6 bases). The germline V gene encodes CDR1 DFQATT and CDR2 SNEGSKA (reference sequence). The CDR3 has 14 amino acids. Deletions cut 1 base from V and 2 bases from J, with 12 bases between. CDR3 nucleotides: TGCAGTGCTAGAGTGAAGCGGGCGGCCTACGAGCAGTACTTC. Protein product: CSARVKRAAYEQYF.